The 27 T cell receptor beta chains reported below all come from one sample, sequenced in a study of beta chain features in type 1 diabetes. Expressed TCRB transcripts got sequenced, as all isolated RNA was reverse transcribed. TCRdb keeps only in-frame clones here, not all; method: immunoSEQ multiplex PCR. The sample records 280,000 or so clones, 15% being singletons. For these receptors, no antigen is known. Broader study findings: Type 1 diabetes patients had TCRB CDR3s that were shorter (moderately but significantly so) in all four CD4+ subsets.

Sequencing was carried out using naive CD4+ T cells from blood. These receptor sequences come from a man aged 18 to 29 with type 1 diabetes.

The chain carries TRBV28 and TRBJ1-2; TRBD1 might be the D (6 bases). The ends were cut back, 7 bases at V and 8 bases at J, with 17 bases in the middle. Germline lookup yields CDR1 MDHEN and CDR2 SYDVKM. The CDR3 is 13 amino acids. The CDR3 loop is CASMGAEARGYTF. In nucleotides, the CDR3 is TGTGCCAGCATGGGGGCCGAGGCGCGAGGCTACACCTTC.

J is TRBJ2-7 and V is TRBV29-1, with no clear D. The CDR3 contains 11 residues. V dropped 6 bases and J dropped 4 bases, with 10 bases sitting between them. Germline-derived CDR1 and CDR2 are SQVTM and ANQGSEA. CDR3 DNA: TGCAGCGTCTACGGTTCTTACGAGCAGTACTTC. It specifies CSVYGSYEQYF.

This clone was counted between two and nine times. This chain links TRBV27 with TRBJ2-7; D is uncertain. From germline, CDR1 is MNHEY and CDR2 SMNVEV (reference sequence). The V and J ends lost 10 bases and 3 bases respectively, with 13 bases between them. This CDR3 has 12 amino acids. The CDR3 here is CATGTELYEQYF. The CDR3 coding sequence is TGTGCCACCGGCACAGAACTCTACGAGCAGTACTTC.

This clone was detected only a few times. CDR3 loop: CASSLLGTGAYNEQFF. In DNA, the CDR3 is TGTGCCAGCAGCCTGCTAGGGACAGGGGCATACAATGAGCAGTTCTTC. The V gene is TRBV14, the J gene TRBJ2-1, with 10 bases identical to TRBD1. CDR1 and CDR2 from the germline V gene are SGHDN and FVKESK. The ends lost 4 bases at V and 4 bases at J; junction bases unmatched: 7. The CDR3 loop spans 16 amino acids.

The chain couples TRBV5-1 to TRBJ2-7; D might be TRBD2 (5 bases). Germline assignment: CDR1 SGHRS and CDR2 YFSETQ. This CDR3 is 15 amino acids long. V lost 1 base, J lost 0 bases, and 11 bases lay in between. This CDR3 reads CASSLTTGSSYEQYF. CDR3 DNA sequence: TGCGCCAGCAGCTTGACTACGGGGAGCTCCTACGAGCAGTACTTC.

This clone was seen only a few times. This chain joins TRBV5-1 and TRBJ2-5; D is possibly TRBD2 (6 bases). Germline CDR1 is SGHRS and CDR2 is YFSETQ. With 3 bases removed from V and 5 bases from J, the gap between germline ends came to 8 bases. CDR3 length: 12 residues. This chain's CDR3 is CASSSEGETQYF. The DNA for the CDR3 is TGCGCCAGCAGCTCGGAGGGGGAGACCCAGTACTTC.

The V call is TRBV5-6, the J call TRBJ1-6; the match to TRBD1 covers 8 bases. Germline CDR1 is SGHDT and CDR2 is YYEEEE. CDR3 length: 15 residues. The V gene end was trimmed by 1 base and the J gene end by 6 bases; junction bases not matched to a gene: 3. This chain's CDR3 is CASSLLTGANSPLHF. The CDR3, as DNA: TGTGCCAGCAGCTTGTTGACAGGGGCTAATTCACCCCTCCACTTT. Combining the CDR3 with reference TRBV5-6 and TRBJ1-6 gives the whole variable domain DAGVTQSPTHLIKTRGQQVTLRCSPKSGHDTVSWYQQALGQGPQFIFQYYEEEERQRGNFPDRFSGHQFPNYSSELNVNALLLGDSALYLCASSLLTGANSPLHFGNGTRLTVT.

The chain is built from TRBV19 and TRBJ2-5; D gene ambiguous. Germline V gene lookup returns CDR1 LNHDA and CDR2 SQIVND (reference sequence). CDR3 length: 11 residues. Between the trimmed V and J ends, which lost 3 bases and 5 bases, there was a span of 4 bases. The CDR3 DNA is TGTGCCAGTAGTATTCAGGAGACCCAGTACTTC. Residues: CASSIQETQYF.

This clone came up a few times. This chain connects TRBV28 to TRBJ1-1, with D possibly matching TRBD1 (5 bases). Germline CDR1 MDHEN, CDR2 SYDVKM. This CDR3 spans 13 amino acids. The V gene lost 6 bases and the J gene lost 2 bases, with 10 bases spanning the gap. The CDR3 loop is CASSQQVNTEAFF. The CDR3 nucleotides are TGTGCCAGCAGCCAACAGGTCAACACTGAAGCTTTCTTT.

The sample holds a few counts of this clone. The chain joins TRBV11-2 to TRBJ2-7; TRBD2 matches 7 bases. The CDR3 runs to 15 residues. Per the germline V gene, CDR1 is SGHAT and CDR2 is FQNNGV. V lost 5 bases, J lost 0 bases, and 7 bases stayed unmatched. The CDR3 loop is CASSPFSGRSYEQYF. DNA of the CDR3: TGTGCCAGCAGCCCCTTTAGCGGGCGCTCCTACGAGCAGTACTTC.

This sequence joins TRBV11-1 and TRBJ2-4; 7 bases line up with TRBD2. The germline CDR1 and CDR2 sequences are SGHAT and FQDESV (reference sequence). V lost 8 bases and J lost 0; bases outside the gene matches: 19. The CDR3 has 19 residues. The CDR3 DNA sequence: TGTGCCAGCCGGGGGGTACTACCGACAGACAGCTTAGCCAAAAACATTCAGTACTTC. Amino acids: CASRGVLPTDSLAKNIQYF.

This chain connects TRBV6-4 to TRBJ1-5, with D uncertain. The germline V gene has CDR1 MRHNA and CDR2 SNTAGT. V lost 2 bases and J 6 bases, leaving 8 bases between the germline ends. The CDR3 contains 13 residues. CDR3 amino acids: CASSDREGQPQHF. In DNA, the CDR3 is TGTGCCAGCAGTGACAGGGAGGGTCAGCCCCAGCATTTT.

This clone was counted only a few times. DNA for the CDR3: TGTGCCAGCAGTTACTCTCACAGCTACGAGCAGTACTTC. Amino acids: CASSYSHSYEQYF. The V and J genes are TRBV6-5 and TRBJ2-7; D remains ambiguous. Germline V lookup: CDR1 MNHEY, CDR2 SVGAGI. Deletions cut 0 bases from V and 3 bases from J, with 6 bases between. This CDR3 is built from 13 residues.

The chain links TRBV7-9 to TRBJ1-1; tentatively, D is TRBD1 (5 bases). The V gene's germline CDR1 is SEHNR and CDR2 FQNEAQ (reference sequence). Trimming pared 3 bases from V and 1 base from J, leaving 6 bases between. This CDR3 has 13 amino acids. The CDR3 sequence: CASSFTGNTEAFF. CDR3 DNA: TGTGCCAGCAGCTTTACAGGGAACACTGAAGCTTTCTTT.

The chain recombines TRBV28 with TRBJ1-2, with 11 nucleotides matching TRBD1. The CDR3 has 15 residues. The ends lost 4 bases at V and 7 bases at J; junction bases unmatched: 8. The germline CDR1 and CDR2 sequences are MDHEN and SYDVKM. The CDR3, as DNA: TGTGCCAGCAGTTACCCAGGACAGGGGGCGTTTGGCTACACCTTC. It encodes CASSYPGQGAFGYTF.

This clone turned up a few times. The gene calls are TRBV30 and TRBJ1-1; D gene uncertain. The CDR3 has 13 amino acids. CDR1 is GTSNPN, CDR2 SVGIG, per germline (reference sequence). Trimming pared 3 bases from V and 0 bases from J, leaving 8 bases between. CDR3 nucleotides: TGTGCCTGGAGGGCGACTTTGAACACTGAAGCTTTCTTT. Translating it yields CAWRATLNTEAFF.

The genes are TRBV30 and TRBJ1-1; weak D call: TRBD1 (5 bases). CDR1 and CDR2 from the germline V gene are GTSNPN and SVGIG (reference sequence). This CDR3 contains 13 residues. Trimming cost V 0 bases and J 3 bases, with 8 bases left between them. This CDR3 reads CAWSVQGDTEAFF. The CDR3 bases are TGTGCCTGGAGTGTACAAGGGGACACTGAAGCTTTCTTT.

In its sample, this clone was seen a few times. The rearrangement uses TRBV7-2 and TRBJ2-3; 16 bases align to TRBD2. This CDR3 is 17 amino acids long. The V gene's germline CDR1 is SGHTA and CDR2 FQGNSA. V was clipped by 3 bases and J by 4 bases; unmatched bases: 4. CDR3 region: CASSFAGTSGRADTQYF. CDR3 sequence (DNA): TGTGCCAGCAGCTTCGCCGGGACTAGCGGGAGGGCAGATACGCAGTATTTT. The entire variable domain, with the rest obtained from reference TRBV7-2 and TRBJ2-3, is as follows: GAGVSQSPSNKVTEKGKDVELRCDPISGHTALYWYRQSLGQGLEFLIYFQGNSAPDKSGLPSDRFSAERTGGSVSTLTIQRTQQEDSAVYLCASSFAGTSGRADTQYFGPGTRLTVL.

This rearrangement joins TRBV29-1 to TRBJ1-2, with TRBD1 as a possible D gene (5 bases). The CDR3 consists of 15 residues. Germline V lookup: CDR1 SQVTM, CDR2 ANQGSEA. V was pared by 0 bases and J by 4 bases, with 15 bases between. The CDR3 is CSVEDRGGAGYGYTF. CDR3 bases: TGCAGCGTTGAAGATCGGGGCGGGGCAGGCTATGGCTACACCTTC.

This clone was observed a handful of times. The chain couples TRBV5-1 to TRBJ2-3; D ambiguous. Germline V lookup: CDR1 SGHRS, CDR2 YFSETQ. Trimming cost V 0 bases and J 2 bases, with 4 bases left between them. This CDR3 has 13 residues. This chain's CDR3 is CASSLASTDTQYF. The CDR3 DNA reads TGCGCCAGCAGCTTGGCTTCCACAGATACGCAGTATTTT.

V is TRBV7-2 and J is TRBJ1-5; TRBD1 might be the D (5 bases). Germline V gene data show CDR1 as SGHTA and CDR2 as FQGNSA. This CDR3 comprises 14 residues. V lost 0 bases and J lost 7, with 10 bases in between. The CDR3, as DNA: TGTGCCAGCAGCTTAGCTGGGGGAGGGCAGCCCCAGCATTTT. Its protein is CASSLAGGGQPQHF.

This clone has a handful of counts. The chain links TRBV5-4 to TRBJ1-2; 10 positions match TRBD1. V dropped 1 base and J dropped 6; count of bases not matched to a gene: 3. Per the germline V gene, CDR1 is SGHNT and CDR2 is YYREEE (reference sequence). The length of the CDR3 is 14 residues. CDR3 nucleotides: TGTGCCAGCAGCTTGCCGGGACAGGGGCATGGCTACACCTTC. The encoded protein is CASSLPGQGHGYTF.

As DNA, the CDR3 is TGCACCAGCAGCCGGATGGGACAGGGAGAGGCCCAGGAAGGAGCTTTCTTT. It yields the protein CTSSRMGQGEAQEGAFF. This sequence joins TRBV1 and TRBJ1-1; TRBD1 is taken as the D call from the table, unchecked against the DNA. TRBV1 is listed as a pseudogene. The CDR3 is made up of 17 amino acids.

The V gene is TRBV2, the J gene TRBJ2-1, with 9 bases identical to TRBD1. Germline CDR1 and CDR2: SNHLY and FYNNEI. The length of the CDR3 is 13 residues. The junction had 3 bases not matched to a gene; V was cut back by 10 bases and J by 2 bases. CDR3 sequence: CATGTGTYNEQFF. CDR3 sequence (DNA): TGTGCCACCGGGACAGGGACCTACAATGAGCAGTTCTTC.

The rearrangement joins TRBV14 to TRBJ2-7; 7 nucleotides match TRBD1. Germline lookup yields CDR1 SGHDN and CDR2 FVKESK. V lost 6 bases to trimming and J lost 3 bases; unmatched junction nucleotides: 11. This CDR3 contains 15 residues. CDR3 loop: CASSPGKGTVYEQYF. Written as DNA, the CDR3 is TGTGCCAGCAGTCCTGGAAAGGGGACAGTCTACGAGCAGTACTTC. Using reference TRBV14 and TRBJ2-7 for the parts outside the CDR3, the full variable domain is EAGVTQFPSHSVIEKGQTVTLRCDPISGHDNLYWYRRVMGKEIKFLLHFVKESKQDESGMPNNRFLAERTGGTYSTLKVQPAELEDSGVYFCASSPGKGTVYEQYFGPGTRLTVT.

This chain links TRBV25-1 with TRBJ1-2, with D perhaps TRBD1 (5 bases). Germline V CDR1 and CDR2: MGHDK, SYGVNS. The CDR3 consists of 16 residues. V was trimmed by 6 bases and J by 5 bases, leaving 22 bases between them. CDR3 DNA: TGTGCCAGCAGAGGGGTTGCCCACGACCCAGGATATGGCTACACCTTC. Its translation is CASRGVAHDPGYGYTF.

The chain combines TRBV18 with TRBJ2-3; the match to TRBD1 covers 11 bases. V lost 5 bases to trimming and J lost 6 bases; unmatched junction nucleotides: 13. Germline lookup yields CDR1 KGHSH and CDR2 LQKENI. The CDR3 consists of 17 residues. The CDR3 bases are TGTGCCAGCTCATCTCTATACAGGACAGGGGGCGCGGATACGCAGTATTTT. Protein sequence: CASSSLYRTGGADTQYF.